This TCR beta chain stems from a study of cytomegalovirus exposure and HLA in healthy donors. Amplification used 60 Vbeta primers and 13 Jbeta primers. Assay: immunoSEQ multiplex PCR; the TCRdb copy retains only in-frame clones and omits some. The sample consists of approximately 180,000 clones, roughly 81% of them appearing once. Of note for this clone: Its antigen is not known.

General observations from the study: An analysis done earlier found most TCR beta V segments productive about 87% or about 30% of the time. As a later analysis showed, a missense DCLRE1C variant was linked to trimming of TCR beta V- and J-genes.

Sequenced sample: PBMCs. The sequence was collected from a girl aged 5 to 17 in good health and CMV-seropositive.

CDR3 sequence (DNA): TGCGCCAGCAGCCAAGGGTTTCTCTTACAGGGGACCTACGACTATGGCTACACCTTC. It is translated as CASSQGFLLQGTYDYGYTF. The chain recombines TRBV4-1 with TRBJ1-2; the match to TRBD1 covers 7 bases. The CDR3 has 19 amino acids. The V and J ends lost 1 base and 3 bases, in that order; junction bases with no gene match: 17. In germline, CDR1 is MGHRA, CDR2 YSYEKL.